The source of this T cell receptor (beta chain) is a study of regulatory T cells in long-lasting Graves disease. The CDR3 loop spans 12 amino acids. Per germline, CDR1 SGHTA and CDR2 FQGTGA. Deletions cut 3 bases from V and 7 bases from J, with 9 bases between. In its sample, this clonotype was seen many times. Its antigen is currently unknown. Noted time point: persistent/refractory GD, antithyroid drugs over 5 years with positive TRAb. TCR sequences were obtained from RNA taken from PBMCs. The study's findings and limits: Those with persistent disease had in common more public clonotypes (about 3,000) than new patients (about 900). Few sampled subjects may have lowered accuracy.

TCR beta libraries were built with iRepertoire HTBI primers and Arm-PCR of CDR3 regions. In the original workflow: Among the samples, 60 or so TRBV and 14 to 15 TRBJ segments were identified. TCRdb itself ran the multiplex PCR reads through MiXCR, one entry per CDR3 protein. These V and J calls rely on TCRdb rather than the paper's analysis. The sample has under 450,000 distinct CDR3 sequences; around 24% are singletons. The receptor was isolated from a female donor with Graves disease. Sequenced material: peripheral blood mononuclear cells (PBMCs), taken when the disease was refractory, from a patient treated with antithyroid drugs. The chain recombines TRBV7-3 with TRBJ2-5; weak D call: TRBD2 (5 bases). In nucleotides, the CDR3 is TGTGCCAGCAGCTTCCCAGGAGGGACCCAGTACTTC. This codes for CASSFPGGTQYF.